This T cell receptor beta chain was profiled in a study of beta chain features in type 1 diabetes. Sequencing targeted expressed TCRB transcripts, as all isolated RNA had been reverse transcribed. Using immunoSEQ multiplex PCR, the repertoire was profiled, and TCRdb retains in-frame clones only, with some absent. The table records under 300,000 clones, 15% to 20% of them present only once. This clone has more than one count but fewer than ten. Its antigen remains unidentified. Trimming shortened V by 5 bases and J by 3 bases, and 4 bases separated the two germline ends. This CDR3 is built from 11 residues. Germline values: CDR1 SNHLY, CDR2 FYNNEI. Study-level points and caveats: The study found moderately but significantly shorter TCRB CDR3s in all four CD4+ subsets of Type 1 diabetes patients. HLA effects on TCRB rearrangement stayed unresolved here. Type 1 diabetes patients showed fewer insertions and more deletions at VDJ junctions.

J is TRBJ2-5 and V is TRBV2; no clear D gene. The sequenced material came from naive CD4+ T cells from blood. This TCR was recovered from a man aged 30-40 years with type 1 diabetes. CDR3: CASSQKETQYF. In DNA, the CDR3 is TGTGCCAGCAGTCAAAAAGAGACCCAGTACTTC.